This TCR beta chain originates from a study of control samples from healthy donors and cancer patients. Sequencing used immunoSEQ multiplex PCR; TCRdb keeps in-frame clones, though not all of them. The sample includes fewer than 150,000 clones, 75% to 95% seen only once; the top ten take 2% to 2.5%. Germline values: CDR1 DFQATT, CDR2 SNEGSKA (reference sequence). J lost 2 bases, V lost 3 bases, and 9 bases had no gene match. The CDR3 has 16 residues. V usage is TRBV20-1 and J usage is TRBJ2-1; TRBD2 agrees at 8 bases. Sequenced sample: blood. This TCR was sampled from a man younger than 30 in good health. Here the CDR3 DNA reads TGCAGTGCTAGTAGTAGCGGGGTCACTACCTACAATGAGCAGTTCTTC. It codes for CSASSSGVTTYNEQFF.